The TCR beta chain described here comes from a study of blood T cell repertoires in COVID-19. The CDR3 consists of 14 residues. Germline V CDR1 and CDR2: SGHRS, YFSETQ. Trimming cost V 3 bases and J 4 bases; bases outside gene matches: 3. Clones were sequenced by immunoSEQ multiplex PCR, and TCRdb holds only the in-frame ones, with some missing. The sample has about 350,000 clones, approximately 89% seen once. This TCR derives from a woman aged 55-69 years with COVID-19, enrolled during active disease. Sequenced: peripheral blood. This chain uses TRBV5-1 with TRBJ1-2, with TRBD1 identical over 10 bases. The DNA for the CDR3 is TGCGCCAGCAGCTCGGGACAGGGGAGCTATGGCTACACCTTC. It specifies CASSSGQGSYGYTF.